This T cell receptor (beta chain) was captured by sequencing in a study of monozygotic twins with inflammatory bowel disease. With respect to this clonotype: Its specificity is unknown.

Whole blood without T cell sorting served as the source of isolated total RNA. Regarding the study as a whole: The results supported no single strong signal or clonotype associated with IBD. Repertoires of patients may have been made more variable by differing immunosuppressive treatments.

TCRdb re-analyzed the 5' RACE reads; it lists each CDR3 protein once, without DNA. This sample's clone table lists roughly 300,000 distinct CDR3 sequences. This CDR3 has 16 amino acids. Germline V gene data show CDR1 as MNHEY and CDR2 as SVGAGI. The source of this sequence is a human donor with ulcerative colitis or Crohn's disease, or a healthy co-twin of an affected twin (not recorded which). The chain employs TRBV6-5 and TRBJ2-6. Sequencing used blood. This chain's CDR3 is CASSYSIISGANVLTF.